This TCR beta chain was obtained from a study of blood T cell repertoires in COVID-19. As for the study in general: COVID-19 samples collected from the United States, Italy and Spain covered acute and convalescent phases.

V was clipped by 0 bases and J by 7 bases; unmatched bases: 5. The CDR3 loop spans 15 amino acids. Looked up from germline, CDR1 is SGHTA and CDR2 is FQGNSA. Participants were placed into cohorts based on the clinical history they reported. TCRdb's table, derived via immunoSEQ multiplex PCR, lists solely in-frame clones and lacks some. This sample has roughly 360,000 clones; roughly 86% occur once, and the top ten carry under 1.5%. This TCR derives from a man aged 30 to 45 who had recovered from COVID-19. V and J are TRBV7-2 and TRBJ1-3; 8 positions agree with TRBD1. The sequencing sample was made of PBMCs or T cells enriched from blood (not recorded which). Here the CDR3 DNA reads TGTGCCAGCAGCTTAGCTCAGGGGGCTAGGAACACCATATATTTT. Residues: CASSLAQGARNTIYF.